This TCR beta chain was identified in a study of cytomegalovirus exposure and HLA in healthy donors (dated by TCRdb to the late 2010s). Context from the whole study: According to an earlier analysis of 587 of the donors, about 190 million T cells yielded 90 million to 130 million unique TCR beta sequences and about 300 Gb of sequence data. Roughly 300 gigabases of sequencing data and approximately 92 million unique TCR sequences made up an early release that covered roughly 670 HLA-typed donors. Among roughly 370 genotyped donors of the cohort, an average of about 240,000 unique TCR beta nucleotide sequences were sequenced per donor, 15% to 20% of them non-productive. An earlier analysis of 587 of the donors applied high-throughput TCR beta sequencing to assess whether each TCR beta V gene segment acted as functional or pseudogenic. HLA typing included class I and class II loci at four-digit resolution. A separate validation cohort of about 110 different subjects was used in addition to the approximately 640-subject first cohort. In the later analysis, no new phenotypic data were used to find candidate immune exposures; instead, reliance was placed on TCR beta sequences and their occurrence across donors. The study used immunosequencing to profile the T cell repertoires of 666 subjects and linked those repertoires to cytomegalovirus serostatus. Donor age, sex, ethnicity and CMV serostatus were compiled together with the repertoire data. The aim of the study was to test whether cataloging public T cell receptors could identify signatures of past pathogen exposure. Four or five DR-DQ haplotypes were handled as single units for association and clustering because linkage in the cohort was strong. A later analysis re-analyzed previously published TCR beta repertoires from 650 to 800 donors and added high-resolution HLA genotyping to study TCR occurrence patterns. A later genetic analysis took genome-wide SNP genotypes for about three fifths of the 666 donors and used that subset as a discovery cohort. The study combined high-throughput TCR immunosequencing, statistical association of individual TCRs with disease status, and machine learning to predict cytomegalovirus infection status. Typing coverage varied by locus: roughly 629-630 donors for A, B, C, DRB1 and DQB1; roughly 500 for DQA1; about 600 for DPA1; approximately 450 for DPB1. The genetic ancestry cluster associated with self-reported Caucasian donors included 81% of the approximately 400 genotyped donors. Every discovery cohort repertoire had been produced on one sequencing platform.

The research as a whole found: In a later analysis, the rate of TCR association differed among HLA loci, with DRB1 alleles having the most associated TCRs and HLA-C alleles having the fewest. Compared with the approximately 720-donor mean, donors in an Asian-associated ancestry cluster had fewer N-insertions in productive TCRs, according to a later genetic analysis. This cohort had only TCR beta chains sequenced, and the lack of alpha or paired-chain data limited which features could be detected. Because counts were too low, about 18 rarely observed V segments, including chromosome 9 orphons, were excluded from the earlier analysis of several hundred of the donors. In a later analysis, HLA-associated TCR beta chains showed more clonal expansion and lower generation probabilities than non-associated chains that were equally common. Linkage disequilibrium might explain the correlated functional status among segregating V segments, but an unknown experimental factor could not be ruled out. A further reported finding was that TCR beta sequences accurately predicted the HLA-A and HLA-B alleles for most subjects in the first cohort. The presence/absence analyses assumed that sequencing depth was roughly uniform across donors, and that assumption may not be true. CMV serostatus was the only immune exposure information available for the cohort. Because some donors lacked HLA typing at each locus, the association tests relied only on the typed subset. While some public TCRs were present in many individuals, most TCR sequences turned up only very rarely across donors. Several of the top co-occurrence clusters appeared to be linked to parvovirus B19, influenza, CMV and Epstein-Barr virus, according to a later analysis. The classifier was reported to diagnose cytomegalovirus status with high specificity and sensitivity in both the original cohort and the validation cohort. Because the 87-base-pair reads could not distinguish some IMGT-functional V segments, including TRBV6-2 and TRBV6-3, those segments were excluded. Specific HLA alleles were associated with around 18,000 TCR beta sequences at a false discovery rate of 0.05 in a later analysis. Assigning TCR associations to individual alleles was difficult when HLA alleles, especially DR and DQ, strongly co-occurred. A group of highly shared sequence variants was considered likely to be a technical artifact of the sequencing pipeline. In a later genetic analysis, a missense DCLRE1C variant was associated with V-gene and J-gene trimming of TCR beta chains, and the association was replicated in an independent cohort. In the study, approximately 160 TCR beta chains were listed as associated with cytomegalovirus. It was suggested by the authors that the approach could potentially be generalized to other disease states and immunological phenotypes. Most CMV-associated TCR beta chains appeared to be HLA-restricted in a later analysis, and the HLA associations seemed to be driven largely by CMV exposure. In an earlier analysis of some 640 of the donors, most TCR beta V segments were observed in productive rearrangements about 87% or about 30% of the time, broadly matching IMGT annotations. In vitro tests confirmed that a few of the cytomegalovirus-associated TCR beta chains recognize cytomegalovirus antigens.

Points on this clone: No cognate antigen has been identified for it. There are no base qualities to consult, and no much larger clone falls within one base.

The cohort was made up of under 800 healthy bone marrow donors. At the time of sampling, every cohort member was nominally healthy, though immune exposures that went unrecorded were likely present. The donor was CMV seronegative and belonged to the group of over 300 seronegative cohort members. Every donor gave a peripheral blood sample, and the peripheral blood mononuclear cells from that sample were used for TCR beta sequencing. Genomic DNA was extracted from the blood cell samples with the Qiagen DNeasy Blood Extraction Kit. V is shortened by 4 bases, J by 0 bases, and the region joining them spans 9 bases. CDR1 and CDR2, per the germline V gene, are SGHVS and FQNEAQ. From cysteine to phenylalanine, the CDR3 is 15 amino acids long. CDR3 DNA only is kept here, 45 bases in frame from base 1. Receptors were amplified or captured by the immunoSEQ multiplex PCR assay. The multiplex PCR relied on a mix of 60 forward primers for TCR Vbeta segments and 13 reverse primers for TCR Jbeta segments. Amplification of the CDR3 region of rearranged TCR beta genes was performed with a multiplex PCR assay on genomic DNA. The Illumina HiSeq System was used to sequence the amplified TCR beta libraries as 87-base-pair reads. The authors' analysis ran thus. A later analysis counted approximately 84 million unique TCR beta chains across the 700 or so repertoires, and some 11 million of these chains were shared by at least two donors. A nearest-neighbor algorithm error-corrected the raw reads and collapsed the reads into unique sequences, merging closely related sequences to remove PCR and sequencing errors. V, D and J gene segments were assigned by aligning CDR3 sequences to IMGT reference sequences. For a sequence to be retained, at least a six-nucleotide match to both a V gene segment and a J gene segment was required. A rearrangement counted as productive if the CDR3 had no stop codons and remained in frame with V and J, and every other rearrangement counted as non-productive. CDR3 was defined by IMGT convention, running from the second conserved V-encoded cysteine to the conserved J-encoded phenylalanine. In an earlier analysis of more than 550 of the donors, sequences lacking an unambiguous match to a single V gene segment were excluded. In an earlier analysis of about 590 of the donors, a V segment was called functional when productive rearrangements were above 56.7%, and segregating when the standard deviation between donors exceeded 5%. A statistical classification framework was built for diagnosing cytomegalovirus status from the catalog of TCR beta chain sequences. A later analysis assigned V and J genes by comparing TCR nucleotide sequences with IMGT/GENE-DB human TR gene sequences. A later analysis assigned CDR3 sequences and most-parsimonious VDJ recombination scenarios with the TCRdist pipeline. In a later analysis, each TCR beta chain was defined by its CDR3 amino acid sequence together with its V-gene family, and reads lacking a unique V-gene family were excluded. To address suspected cross-contamination and a sequencing artifact, a later analysis removed 592 highly shared, low-generation-probability nucleotide sequences. In a later analysis, a clonal expansion index was calculated for each public chain from normalized within-repertoire ranks of inferred template counts. A later analysis computed generation probabilities with a VDJ recombination model fitted to out-of-frame rearrangements, and checked the results against IGoR. A later analysis scored TCR-TCR, TCR-HLA and TCR-CMV co-occurrence with hypergeometric tests, applying a repertoire-size bias correction to TCR pairs. To estimate false discovery rates, a later analysis permuted the HLA or CMV assignments 20 times. In a later analysis, co-occurring TCRs were grouped using DBSCAN, with TCRdist sequence similarity added in when clustering inside HLA-allele-positive subsets. For co-occurrence clustering, repertoires with fewer than 30,000 or more than 120,000 public chains were excluded, along with four to six repertoires with anomalous nucleotide sharing. The table was pulled from immuneACCESS by TCRdb, which kept in-frame rearrangements only. Such tables lose some clones; where checked, under half of the loss comes from unresolved V genes, and the rest has no known cause. D and trimming were read from the DNA, whereas the V and J calls and clone size are those reported in that table. A total of about 190,000 clones appear in this sample, less than 90% of them only once. The ten biggest clones cover roughly 0.32% of the sample.

This chain joins TRBV7-8 to TRBJ2-2; tentative D gene TRBD1, with 6 bases matching. Sequenced material: PBMCs. This sequence originates from a woman between 25 and 40 years old in good health and CMV-seronegative. The CDR3 has the sequence CASSSRGPNTGELFF. The DNA sequence is TGTGCCAGCAGCTCCAGGGGACCGAACACCGGGGAGCTGTTTTTT.